A selection of T cell receptor beta chains follows, all from one sample in a study of blood T cell repertoires in COVID-19. Data came from immunoSEQ multiplex PCR; TCRdb stores just in-frame clones and leaves some out. This table has 300,000 to 350,000 clones, 88% appearing once. Material: PBMCs or T cells enriched from blood (not recorded which). The receptors here all came from a man aged 25 to 40 who had recovered from COVID-19. The CDR3 runs from the conserved cysteine through the conserved F or W. A D gene is named only where the DNA matches it firmly. Clone sizes are given selectively: once, few, many, or a class where the clone is expanded.

j_call,v_call,d_call,cdr3_length,clone_size,cdr3_nt,cdr3_aa
TRBJ2-5,TRBV5-1,TRBD2,19,.,TGCGCCAGCAGCTGGGGACTAGCGGGGGGGCCAGGACAGGGAGAGACCCAGTACTTC,CASSWGLAGGPGQGETQYF
TRBJ1-1,TRBV28,.,16,.,TGTGCCAGCAGTTTCCTTGGTAGCCCTCAGAACACTGAAGCTTTCTTT,CASSFLGSPQNTEAFF
TRBJ2-5,TRBV4-2,.,15,once,TGTGCCAGCAGCCAAGAGGGGCGGGGTCAAGAGACCCAGTACTTC,CASSQEGRGQETQYF
TRBJ1-2,TRBV9,.,12,.,TGTGCCAGCAGCGTAGACAGCTTTAGCTACACCTTC,CASSVDSFSYTF
TRBJ2-2,TRBV25-1,TRBD1,16,few,TGTGCCAGCAGTGACCACCGACAGGGGGCAAACGGGGAGCTGTTTTTT,CASSDHRQGANGELFF
TRBJ2-2,TRBV12-3/TRBV12-4,.,12,.,TGTGCCAGCAGTCCGGGGGTCGGGGAGCTGTTTTTT,CASSPGVGELFF
TRBJ1-3,TRBV24-1,TRBD1,15,.,TGTGCCACCAGTGAACGGGACAGGGGGGGAAACACCATATATTTT,CATSERDRGGNTIYF
TRBJ2-7,TRBV28,TRBD2,15,.,TGTGCCACCCAGGGGCTAGCGGGGGGGCGGGACGAGCAGTACTTC,CATQGLAGGRDEQYF
TRBJ2-1,TRBV21-1,.,15,.,TGTGCAGAGGGGCTAGCGGGGGCCCTTTACAATGAGCAGTTCTTC,CAEGLAGALYNEQFF
TRBJ1-1,TRBV2,.,12,.,TGTGCCAGCAGGGGGGACACCATTGAAGCTTTCTTT,CASRGDTIEAFF
TRBJ2-1,TRBV7-9,TRBD2,15,.,TGTGCCAGCACCCTCCCGATCGGGGGGATCCATGAGCAGTTCTTC,CASTLPIGGIHEQFF
TRBJ2-1,TRBV2,TRBD1,14,.,TGTGCCAGCAGCTGGGACAGGGGGCCGAATGAGCAGTTCTTC,CASSWDRGPNEQFF
TRBJ1-2,TRBV18,TRBD1,14,once,TGTGCCAGCTCACCCCAGACAGGGGTCCGTGGCTACACCTTC,CASSPQTGVRGYTF
TRBJ1-1,TRBV7-3,.,13,.,TGTGCCAGCAGCTTAAACAGAGACACTGAAGCTTTCTTT,CASSLNRDTEAFF
TRBJ1-1,TRBV15,.,19,.,TGTGCCACCAGCAGAGTTCCCACCGAACGAGGCATGACGGACACTGAAGCTTTCTTT,CATSRVPTERGMTDTEAFF
TRBJ1-2,TRBV5-1,.,13,few,TGCGCCAGCAGCTTGGACGGAGGCTATGGCTACACCTTC,CASSLDGGYGYTF
TRBJ2-7,TRBV19,.,15,.,TGTGCCAGTAGTATCTCGACAGGTGGCTCCTACGAGCAGTACTTC,CASSISTGGSYEQYF
TRBJ1-5,TRBV6-1,.,15,.,TGTGCCAGCAGTGAGGTGGGGAGCCCGGTAGAGCCCCAGCATTTT,CASSEVGSPVEPQHF
TRBJ1-3,TRBV3-1/TRBV3-2,.,12,.,TGTGCCAGCAGCCAAGACAGGGGAATAATATATTTT,CASSQDRGIIYF
TRBJ1-5,TRBV4-1,TRBD1,15,.,TGCGCCAGCAGCCAAGCGGACAGGGAAAATCAGCCCCAGCATTTT,CASSQADRENQPQHF
TRBJ2-2,TRBV19,TRBD1,16,.,TGTGCCAGTAGTATCTCGACAGGGGGCCTCACCGGGGAGCTGTTTTTT,CASSISTGGLTGELFF
TRBJ1-5,TRBV2,TRBD1,15,.,TGTGCCAGCAGGGCCGACAGGGGATCGGGGCAGCCCCAGCATTTT,CASRADRGSGQPQHF
TRBJ1-3,TRBV19,.,13,.,TGTGCCAGCGTAAAACAGGGAAGAAACACCATATATTTT,CASVKQGRNTIYF
TRBJ1-1,TRBV25-1,TRBD1,15,.,TGTGCCAGCGGGGGGACAGACTTCATGAACACTGAAGCTTTCTTT,CASGGTDFMNTEAFF
TRBJ1-5,TRBV6-5,TRBD1,12,.,TGTGCCAGCAGGGGACAGAATCAGCCCCAGCATTTT,CASRGQNQPQHF
TRBJ1-4,TRBV9,TRBD1,18,.,TGTGCCAGCAGCCCATGGACAGGGGGCGCGGGGCCGAATGAAAAACTGTTTTTT,CASSPWTGGAGPNEKLFF
TRBJ2-3,TRBV7-3,.,14,.,TGTGCCAGCAGCTTCTCTCGCGGCACAGATACGCAGTATTTT,CASSFSRGTDTQYF
TRBJ1-1,TRBV15,.,16,.,TGTGCCACCAGCAGGGACTCCGAGGAGGTGAACACTGAAGCTTTCTTT,CATSRDSEEVNTEAFF
TRBJ2-2,TRBV6-5,TRBD2,15,.,TGTGCCAGCAGGACTAGCGGGGGGAACACCGGGGAGCTGTTTTTT,CASRTSGGNTGELFF
TRBJ2-3,TRBV11-2,.,13,.,TGTGCCAGCCAGACTACTGGCGCAGATACGCAGTATTTT,CASQTTGADTQYF
TRBJ2-2,TRBV6-5,TRBD2,13,.,TGTGCCACCACACTAGCGGGGGCCGGGGAGCTGTTTTTT,CATTLAGAGELFF
TRBJ2-3,TRBV10-1,TRBD2,16,once,TGCGCCAGCAGTGAGGGACTAGCGGGGGGGCAGGATACGCAGTATTTT,CASSEGLAGGQDTQYF
TRBJ2-3,TRBV5-6,.,14,.,TGTGCCAGCAGCCGCAGGGGAGGCACAGATACGCAGTATTTT,CASSRRGGTDTQYF
TRBJ1-2,TRBV27,TRBD1,14,.,TGTGCCAGCAGTTTTGGACAGGGGGCTTACGGCTACACCTTC,CASSFGQGAYGYTF
TRBJ1-1,TRBV19,TRBD1,14,.,TGTGCCAGTAGCAGGGACAGGGTGAACACTGAAGCTTTCTTT,CASSRDRVNTEAFF
TRBJ2-6,TRBV28,TRBD2,16,.,TGTGCCAGCAGGGGGAGAGGGACTACTGGGGCCAACGTCCTGACTTTC,CASRGRGTTGANVLTF
TRBJ2-7,TRBV6-5,.,11,.,TGTGCCAGCGCTCAGGGGTACGAGCAGTACTTC,CASAQGYEQYF
TRBJ2-6,TRBV19,TRBD1,16,once,TGTGCCAGTAGTCCAGGACAGGGGTCCGGGGCCAACGTCCTGACTTTC,CASSPGQGSGANVLTF
TRBJ2-1,TRBV4-2,TRBD1,17,.,TGTGCCAGCAGCCAAAAGGGGGGGACAGGGTGGTTCAATGAGCAGTTCTTC,CASSQKGGTGWFNEQFF
TRBJ1-1,TRBV27,.,15,.,TGTGCCAGCAGTTTAATTGGGGAGCTAAACACTGAAGCTTTCTTT,CASSLIGELNTEAFF
TRBJ1-5,TRBV19,.,15,.,TGTGCCAGTAGGTTAGCGGTTTATAGCAATCAGCCCCAGCATTTT,CASRLAVYSNQPQHF
TRBJ2-5,TRBV5-1,TRBD2,18,.,TGCGCCAGCAGCTTGAGTACTAGCGGGGGATTCCGCCAAGAGACCCAGTACTTC,CASSLSTSGGFRQETQYF
TRBJ1-1,TRBV2,.,13,.,TGTGCCAGCAGGGTGTTGCGGAACACTGAAGCTTTCTTT,CASRVLRNTEAFF
TRBJ2-7,TRBV12-3/TRBV12-4,.,13,.,TGTGCCAGCAGTTCGCCTAGCAGCTACGAGCAGTACTTC,CASSSPSSYEQYF
TRBJ2-2,TRBV2,.,15,few,TGTGCCAGCAGATCCGGGGTAGCGACCACCGGGGAGCTGTTTTTT,CASRSGVATTGELFF
TRBJ1-4,TRBV4-2,.,16,.,TGTGCCAGCAGCCAAGATTTTGGGCAGGGTTATGAAAAACTGTTTTTT,CASSQDFGQGYEKLFF